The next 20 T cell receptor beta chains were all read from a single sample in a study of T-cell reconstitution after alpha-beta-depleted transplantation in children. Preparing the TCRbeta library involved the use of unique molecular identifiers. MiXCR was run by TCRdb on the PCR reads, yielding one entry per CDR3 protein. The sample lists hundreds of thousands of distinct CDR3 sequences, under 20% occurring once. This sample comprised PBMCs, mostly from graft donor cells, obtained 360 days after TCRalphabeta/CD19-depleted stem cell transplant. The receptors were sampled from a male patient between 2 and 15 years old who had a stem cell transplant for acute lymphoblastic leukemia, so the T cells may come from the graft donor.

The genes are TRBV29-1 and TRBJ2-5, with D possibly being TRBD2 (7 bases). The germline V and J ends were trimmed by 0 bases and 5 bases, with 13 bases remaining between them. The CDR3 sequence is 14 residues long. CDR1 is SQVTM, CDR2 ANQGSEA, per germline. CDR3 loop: CSVEDKQGGETQYF. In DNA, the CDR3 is TGCAGCGTTGAAGATAAACAGGGAGGGGAGACCCAGTACTTC.

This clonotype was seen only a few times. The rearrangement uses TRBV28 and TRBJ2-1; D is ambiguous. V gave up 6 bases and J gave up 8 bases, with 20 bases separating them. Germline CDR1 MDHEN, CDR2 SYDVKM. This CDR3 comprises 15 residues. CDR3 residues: CASSSLSYQRDEQFF. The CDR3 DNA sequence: TGTGCCAGCAGCTCTTTGAGTTACCAACGGGATGAGCAGTTCTTC.

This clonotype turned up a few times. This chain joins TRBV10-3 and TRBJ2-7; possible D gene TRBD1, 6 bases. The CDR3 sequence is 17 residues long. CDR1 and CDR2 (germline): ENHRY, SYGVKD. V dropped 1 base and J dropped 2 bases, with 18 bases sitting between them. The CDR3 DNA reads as TGTGCCATCAGTGAGTACAGGGCCCTCTCCACTACCTACGAGCAGTACTTC. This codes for CAISEYRALSTTYEQYF.

CDR3 loop: CATRETGWGEKLFF. CDR3 in DNA: TGTGCCACCAGGGAGACAGGCTGGGGTGAAAAACTGTTTTTT. The rearrangement joins TRBV15 to TRBJ1-4, with D possibly TRBD1 on 6 matching bases. CDR3 size: 14 residues. The germline V gene has CDR1 LNHNV and CDR2 YYDKDF (reference sequence). The germline V and J ends were trimmed by 6 bases and 7 bases, with 15 bases remaining between them.

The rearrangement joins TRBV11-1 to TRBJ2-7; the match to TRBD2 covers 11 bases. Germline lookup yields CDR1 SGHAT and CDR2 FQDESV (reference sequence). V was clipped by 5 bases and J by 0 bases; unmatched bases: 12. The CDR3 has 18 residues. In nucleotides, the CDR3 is TGTGCCAGCAGCCCGCCGGGACTAGCGGTTACTAGCTCCTACGAGCAGTACTTC. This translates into CASSPPGLAVTSSYEQYF.

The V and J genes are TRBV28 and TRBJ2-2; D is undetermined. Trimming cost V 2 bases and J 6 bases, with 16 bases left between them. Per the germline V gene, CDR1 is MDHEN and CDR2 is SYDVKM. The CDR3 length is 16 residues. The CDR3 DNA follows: TGTGCCAGCAGTTTAATGTTTGGGCGTCGGTCCGGGGAGCTGTTTTTT. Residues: CASSLMFGRRSGELFF.

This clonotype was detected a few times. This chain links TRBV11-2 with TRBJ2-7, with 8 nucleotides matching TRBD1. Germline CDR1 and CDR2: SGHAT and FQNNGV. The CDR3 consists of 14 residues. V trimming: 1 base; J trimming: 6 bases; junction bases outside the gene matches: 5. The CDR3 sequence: CASSLVRTGLEQYF. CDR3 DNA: TGTGCCAGCAGCTTAGTGAGGACAGGGCTCGAGCAGTACTTC. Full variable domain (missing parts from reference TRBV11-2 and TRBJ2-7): EAGVAQSPRYKIIEKRQSVAFWCNPISGHATLYWYQQILGQGPKLLIQFQNNGVVDDSQLPKDRFSAERLKGVDSTLKIQPAKLEDSAVYLCASSLVRTGLEQYFGPGTRLTVT.

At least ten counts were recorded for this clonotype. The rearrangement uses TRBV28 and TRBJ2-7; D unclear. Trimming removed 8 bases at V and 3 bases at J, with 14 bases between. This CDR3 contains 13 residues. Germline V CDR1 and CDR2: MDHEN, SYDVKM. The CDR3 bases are TGTGCCAGCCCCGTACAGCCCAACTACGAGCAGTACTTC. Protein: CASPVQPNYEQYF.

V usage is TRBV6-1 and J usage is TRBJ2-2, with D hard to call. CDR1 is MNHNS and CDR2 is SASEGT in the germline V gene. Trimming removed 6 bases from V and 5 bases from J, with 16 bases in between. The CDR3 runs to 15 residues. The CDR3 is CASSQVPYMTGELFF. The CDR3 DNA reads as TGTGCCAGCAGCCAAGTACCTTATATGACCGGGGAGCTGTTTTTT.

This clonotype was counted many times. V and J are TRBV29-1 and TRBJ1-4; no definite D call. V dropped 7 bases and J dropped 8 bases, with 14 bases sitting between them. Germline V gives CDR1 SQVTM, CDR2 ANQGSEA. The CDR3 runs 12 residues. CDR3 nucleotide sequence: TGCAGCGCCCGGACGGAAGGCGAAAAACTGTTTTTT. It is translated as CSARTEGEKLFF.

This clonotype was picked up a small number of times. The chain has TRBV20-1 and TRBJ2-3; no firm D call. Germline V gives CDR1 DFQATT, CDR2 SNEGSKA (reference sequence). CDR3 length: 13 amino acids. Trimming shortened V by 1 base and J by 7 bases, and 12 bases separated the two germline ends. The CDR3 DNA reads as TGCAGTGCTAGAGCCCAGCCCCCATATACGCAGTATTTT. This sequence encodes CSARAQPPYTQYF.

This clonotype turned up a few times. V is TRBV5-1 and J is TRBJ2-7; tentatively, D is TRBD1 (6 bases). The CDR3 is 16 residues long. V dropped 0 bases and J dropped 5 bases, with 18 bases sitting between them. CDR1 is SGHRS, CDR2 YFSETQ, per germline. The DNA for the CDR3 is TGCGCCAGCAGCTTGGAGGGGGAAGTAATTAGTGACGAGCAGTACTTC. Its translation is CASSLEGEVISDEQYF.

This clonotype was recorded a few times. The CDR3 loop reads CASSQDGSGTGSEQYF. The CDR3 DNA reads as TGTGCCAGCAGCCAAGATGGGTCAGGGACAGGGAGCGAGCAGTACTTC. This chain joins TRBV4-2 and TRBJ2-7, with 9 bases that match TRBD1. The V segment lost 0 bases and the J segment 6 bases; nucleotides outside the gene matches: 9. The CDR3 runs 16 residues. From germline, CDR1 is LGHNA and CDR2 YNFKEQ.

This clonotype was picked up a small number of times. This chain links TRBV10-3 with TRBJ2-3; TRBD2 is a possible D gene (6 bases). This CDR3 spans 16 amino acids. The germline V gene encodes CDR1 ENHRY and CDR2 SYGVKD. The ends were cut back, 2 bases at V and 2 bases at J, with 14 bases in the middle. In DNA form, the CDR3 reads TGTGCCATCAGTGAGCCCCGGGAGAAGTCCACAGATACGCAGTATTTT. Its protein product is CAISEPREKSTDTQYF.

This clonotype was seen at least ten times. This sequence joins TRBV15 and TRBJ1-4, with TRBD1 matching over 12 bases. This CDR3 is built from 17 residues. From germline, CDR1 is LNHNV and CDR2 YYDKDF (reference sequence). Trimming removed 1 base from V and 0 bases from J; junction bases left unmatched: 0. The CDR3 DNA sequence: TGTGCCACCAGCAGAGGGGACAGGGGGCCAACTAATGAAAAACTGTTTTTT. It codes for CATSRGDRGPTNEKLFF.

In DNA form, the CDR3 reads TGTGCCAGCAGCTTATTGGCGGGGCCGCCTAATGAAAAACTGTTTTTT. The encoded protein is CASSLLAGPPNEKLFF. The rearrangement uses TRBV7-9 and TRBJ1-4, with D perhaps matching TRBD1 (5 bases). Germline V gene lookup returns CDR1 SEHNR and CDR2 FQNEAQ (reference sequence). There are 16 residues in the CDR3. The ends were cut back, 2 bases at V and 3 bases at J, with 13 bases in the middle. Complete variable domain (other parts from reference TRBV7-9 and TRBJ1-4): DTGVSQNPRHKITKRGQNVTFRCDPISEHNRLYWYRQTLGQGPEFLTYFQNEAQLEKSRLLSDRFSAERPKGSFSTLEIQRTEQGDSAMYLCASSLLAGPPNEKLFFGSGTQLSVL.

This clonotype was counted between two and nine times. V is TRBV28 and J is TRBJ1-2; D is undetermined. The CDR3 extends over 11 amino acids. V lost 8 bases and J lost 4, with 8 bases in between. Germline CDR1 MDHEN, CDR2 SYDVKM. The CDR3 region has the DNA TGTGCCAGCGACGGACCCTATGGCTACACCTTC. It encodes CASDGPYGYTF.

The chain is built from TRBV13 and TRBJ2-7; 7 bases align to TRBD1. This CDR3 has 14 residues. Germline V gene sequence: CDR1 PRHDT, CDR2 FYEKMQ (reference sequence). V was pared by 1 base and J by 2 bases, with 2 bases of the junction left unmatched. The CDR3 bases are TGTGCCAGCAGCTTAGTACAGGGGACCTACGAGCAGTACTTC. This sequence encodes CASSLVQGTYEQYF.

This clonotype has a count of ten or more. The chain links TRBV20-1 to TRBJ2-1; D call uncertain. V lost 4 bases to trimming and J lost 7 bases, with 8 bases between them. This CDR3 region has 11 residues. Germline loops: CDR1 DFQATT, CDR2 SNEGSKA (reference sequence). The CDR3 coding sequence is TGCAGTGCTAAAAGTTGGAATGAGCAGTTCTTC. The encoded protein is CSAKSWNEQFF.

The CDR3 reads CASSESPRVSPLHF. CDR3 coding DNA: TGTGCCAGCAGCGAAAGTCCCAGGGTGTCACCCCTCCACTTT. The V gene is TRBV9, the J gene TRBJ1-6; TRBD1 might be the D (5 bases). The CDR3 length is 14 residues. V was pared by 3 bases and J by 10 bases, with 14 bases between. CDR1 and CDR2 from the germline V gene are SGDLS and YYNGEE.